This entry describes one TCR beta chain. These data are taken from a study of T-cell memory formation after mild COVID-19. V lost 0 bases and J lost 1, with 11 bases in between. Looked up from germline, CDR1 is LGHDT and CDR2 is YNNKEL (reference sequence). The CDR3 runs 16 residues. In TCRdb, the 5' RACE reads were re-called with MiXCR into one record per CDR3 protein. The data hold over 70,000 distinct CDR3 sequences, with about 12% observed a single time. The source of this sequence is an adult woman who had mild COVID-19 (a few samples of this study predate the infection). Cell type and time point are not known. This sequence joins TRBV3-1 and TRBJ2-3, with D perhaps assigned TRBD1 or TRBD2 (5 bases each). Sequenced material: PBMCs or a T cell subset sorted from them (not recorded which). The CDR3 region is CASSQDLGTGTDTQYF. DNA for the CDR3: TGTGCCAGCAGCCAAGATCTGGGGACCGGCACAGATACGCAGTATTTT.